Sequencing of this TCR beta chain was carried out in a study of T cells in Graves' hyperthyroidism and ophthalmopathy. Germline trimming cut 5 bases from V and 9 bases from J; bases unmatched to any gene: 6. Germline V lookup: CDR1 SEHNR, CDR2 FQNEAQ (reference sequence). This CDR3 has 13 amino acids. Only a few counts were recorded for this clonotype. Its antigen is still unknown. It was RNA transcripts that yielded the amplified TCR beta CDR3 regions. HTBI primers drove first-round RT-PCR of the TCR CDR3. TCRdb used MiXCR to reprocess the multiplex PCR reads, holding one entry per CDR3 protein. The sample records more than 600,000 distinct CDR3 sequences, about 15% being singletons. General study results and limits: Blood held most thyroid clonotypes expanded above 0.001 frequency.

The clonotype originates from a man in his late teens or twenties with Graves' hyperthyroidism. The sample taken for sequencing was blood. This chain links TRBV7-9 with TRBJ2-7, with 11 bases fitting TRBD1. DNA of the CDR3: TGTGCCAGCAGCCTCCGGGACAGGGGGTGGCAGTACTTC. Translating it yields CASSLRDRGWQYF.